This T cell receptor beta chain was retrieved from a study of T cell responses to AZD1222 COVID-19 vaccine. For the study at large: Whether given at about 4 or about 12 weeks, second doses were pooled. Findings and caveats of the study: Dominant at 160-218 and 743-854, vaccine-associated CD4 TCRs also spanned spike. Nearly half of unique spike-specific TCRs reportedly avoided B.1.351 and B.1.1.7 mutated regions. The study found Spike-specific TCR breadth and depth rose after two AZD1222 doses.

Comments on this clone: Its antigen is currently unknown.

Only in-frame clones appear in the TCRdb table, and some are missing; sequencing was by immunoSEQ multiplex PCR. The sample has 90,000 to 150,000 clones, roughly nine tenths seen once; the top ten hold roughly 2.4%. V was trimmed by 3 bases and J by 6 bases, leaving 14 bases between them. There are 14 residues in the CDR3. CDR1 is SGDLS, CDR2 YYNGEE, per germline. The chain is built from TRBV9 and TRBJ2-3; perhaps TRBD1 as D (6 bases). Here the sequenced sample was peripheral blood, taken on day 0 of AZD1222 vaccination. The TCR comes from an adult in good health. The CDR3 coding sequence is TGTGCCAGCAGCGGGGGGCGCAGAAAGGATACGCAGTATTTT. Its protein is CASSGGRRKDTQYF.